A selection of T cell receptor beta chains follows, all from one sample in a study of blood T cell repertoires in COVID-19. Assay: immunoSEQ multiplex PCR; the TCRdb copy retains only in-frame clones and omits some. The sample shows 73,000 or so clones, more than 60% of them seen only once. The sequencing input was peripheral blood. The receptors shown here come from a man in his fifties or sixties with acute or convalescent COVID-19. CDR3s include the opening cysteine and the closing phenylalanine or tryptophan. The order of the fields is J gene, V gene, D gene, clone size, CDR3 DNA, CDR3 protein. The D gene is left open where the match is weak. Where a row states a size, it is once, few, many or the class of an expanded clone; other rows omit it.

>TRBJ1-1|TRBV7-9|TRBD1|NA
TGTGCCAGCAGCTTAGAAGGACAGGGGACTGAAGCTTTCTTT
CASSLEGQGTEAFF
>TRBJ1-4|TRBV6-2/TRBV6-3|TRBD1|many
TGTGCCAGCAGTTACACAGGGGACGAAAAACTGTTTTTT
CASSYTGDEKLFF
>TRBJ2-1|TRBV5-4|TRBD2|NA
TGTGCCAGCAGCCGCACTAGCGGGGGAGGCAATGAGCAGTTCTTC
CASSRTSGGGNEQFF
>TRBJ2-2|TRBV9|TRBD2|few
TGTGCCAGCAGCGGCGGGGGGGCCGACACCGGGGAGCTGTTTTTT
CASSGGGADTGELFF
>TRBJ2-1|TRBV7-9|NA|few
TGTGCCAGCAGCTTATCTTTAGCGGACTCCTACAATGAGCAGTTCTTC
CASSLSLADSYNEQFF
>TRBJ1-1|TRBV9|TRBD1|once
TGTGCCAGCAGCGGACAGGGGGCCCATCCCCAGAACACTGAAGCTTTCTTT
CASSGQGAHPQNTEAFF
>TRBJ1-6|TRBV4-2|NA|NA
TGTGCCAGCAGCCAAGACCCGACGGGGGGCATAGGAACCCTCCACTTT
CASSQDPTGGIGTLHF
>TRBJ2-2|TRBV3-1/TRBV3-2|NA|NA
TGTGCCAGCAGCCAAGCCCTTGGAGGGGAGAACACCGGGGAGCTGTTTTTT
CASSQALGGENTGELFF
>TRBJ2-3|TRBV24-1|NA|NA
TGTGCCACCAGTGATTTCGACAGCTCTAGCACAGATACGCAGTATTTT
CATSDFDSSSTDTQYF
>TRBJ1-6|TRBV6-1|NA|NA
TGTGCCAGCAGTGATCTGGCGGCCGATCACCACTTT
CASSDLAADHHF
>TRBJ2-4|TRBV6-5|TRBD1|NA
TGTGCCAGCAGTTACACGACAGGGGGCGGAAACATTCAGTACTTC
CASSYTTGGGNIQYF
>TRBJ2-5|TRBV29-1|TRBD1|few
TGCAGCGTTGAAAGGACAGGAATATCGGAGGAGACCCAGTACTTC
CSVERTGISEETQYF
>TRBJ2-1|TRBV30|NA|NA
TGTGCCTGGAATAGGTACACAGGGAACAATGAGCAGTTCTTC
CAWNRYTGNNEQFF
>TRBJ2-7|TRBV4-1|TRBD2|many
TGCGCCAGCAGCCAGGGCGGACTAGCAGAAGGGTACGAGCAGTACTTC
CASSQGGLAEGYEQYF
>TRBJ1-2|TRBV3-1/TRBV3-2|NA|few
TGTGCCAGCAGCCAGCGGACAGACGGCTACACCTTC
CASSQRTDGYTF
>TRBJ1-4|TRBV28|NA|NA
TGTGCCAGCCAAACCCCGACAGTAAATAATGAAAAACTGTTTTTT
CASQTPTVNNEKLFF
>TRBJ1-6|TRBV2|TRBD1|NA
TGTGCCAGCAGGTTGCGGGACAGGAGTAGTTCACCCCTCCACTTT
CASRLRDRSSSPLHF
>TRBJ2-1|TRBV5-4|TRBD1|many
TGTGCCAGCAGCTGGGGACAGTTAAATGAGCAGTTCTTC
CASSWGQLNEQFF
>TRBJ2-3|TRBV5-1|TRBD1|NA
TGCGCCAGCAGCTTGGCCGGACAGGGTGGAGGGCCCACAGATACGCAGTATTTT
CASSLAGQGGGPTDTQYF
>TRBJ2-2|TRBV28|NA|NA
TGTGCCAGCAGTCCCCCTGCTAGCCGGGAGCTGTTTTTT
CASSPPASRELFF
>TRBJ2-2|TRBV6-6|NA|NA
TGTGCCAGCAGGCCCAGACACAACACCGGGGAGCTGTTTTTT
CASRPRHNTGELFF
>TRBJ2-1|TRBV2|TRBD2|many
TGTGCCAGCAGTGAAGCCCAGGGACTAGCGCTGAACAATGAGCAGTTCTTC
CASSEAQGLALNNEQFF
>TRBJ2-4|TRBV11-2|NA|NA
TGTGCCAGCAGCTTAGTAGGAGGGCGAAACATTCAGTACTTC
CASSLVGGRNIQYF
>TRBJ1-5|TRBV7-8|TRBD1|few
TGTGCCAGCAGCGCATCCAGGGGGAGCAATCAGCCCCAGCATTTT
CASSASRGSNQPQHF
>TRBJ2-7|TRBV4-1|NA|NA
TGCGCCAGCAGCCGCATCGGGGGAGGCTACGAGCAGTACTTC
CASSRIGGGYEQYF
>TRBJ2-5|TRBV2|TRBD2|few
TGTGCCAGCACGGGGACTAGCGGGACACAAGAGACCCAGTACTTC
CASTGTSGTQETQYF
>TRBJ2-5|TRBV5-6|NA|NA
TGTGCCAGCAGCTTGGAGCAGAAAGTCTGGGGGCTGGGAGAGACCCAGTACTTC
CASSLEQKVWGLGETQYF
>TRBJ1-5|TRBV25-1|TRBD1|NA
TGTGCCAGCACGTGTCGACAGGGGCACAATCAGCCCCAGCATTTT
CASTCRQGHNQPQHF
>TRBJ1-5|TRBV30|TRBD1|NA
TGTGCCTGGAGTACTGGACAGGGCGCCCATCAGCCCCAGCATTTT
CAWSTGQGAHQPQHF
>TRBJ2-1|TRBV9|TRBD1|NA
TGTGCCAGCAGCTTAAGACAGGGTAAAAATGAGCAGTTCTTC
CASSLRQGKNEQFF
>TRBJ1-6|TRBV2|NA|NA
TGTGCCAGCGGAGCCGGGGTAGACTCACCCCTCCACTTT
CASGAGVDSPLHF
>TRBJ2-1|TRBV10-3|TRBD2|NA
TGTGCCATCAGTGAACGACTAGCGGCCAACAATGAGCAGTTCTTC
CAISERLAANNEQFF
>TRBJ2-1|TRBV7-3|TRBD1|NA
TGTGCCAGCAGCTTAGACAGGGGGTTGTACAATGAGCAGTTCTTC
CASSLDRGLYNEQFF
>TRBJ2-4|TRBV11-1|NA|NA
TGTGCCAGCAGCTTGGCAGCGGCCAAAAACATTCAGTACTTC
CASSLAAAKNIQYF
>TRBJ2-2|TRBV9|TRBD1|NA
TGTGCCAGCAGCGTAGATTGGGGACAGGGGGCCTGGGAGCTGTTTTTT
CASSVDWGQGAWELFF
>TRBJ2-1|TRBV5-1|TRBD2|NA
TGCGCCAGCGGCCCGGGGGGGGGCGAAAATGAGCAGTTCTTC
CASGPGGGENEQFF
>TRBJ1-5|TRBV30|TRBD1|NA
TGTGCCTGGGGGGACAGGGATCAGCCCCAGCATTTT
CAWGDRDQPQHF
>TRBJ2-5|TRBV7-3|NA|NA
TGTGCCAGCGGAGTAGGCGGGGATAACCAAGAGACCCAGTACTTC
CASGVGGDNQETQYF
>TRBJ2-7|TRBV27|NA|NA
TGTGCCAGCAGTCGGACCTCACAGGGTTCCTACGAGCAGTACTTC
CASSRTSQGSYEQYF
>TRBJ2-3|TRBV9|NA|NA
TGTGCCAGCAGCGCGGGACACCAGGATACGCAGTATTTT
CASSAGHQDTQYF
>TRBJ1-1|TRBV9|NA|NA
TGTGCCAGCATGGGCCAGGACAGCACCACTGAAGCTTTCTTT
CASMGQDSTTEAFF
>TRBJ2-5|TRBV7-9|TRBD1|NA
TGTGCCAGCAGCTTAGGGGGACAGGGCACCCAGTACTTC
CASSLGGQGTQYF
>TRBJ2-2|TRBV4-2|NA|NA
TGTGCCAGCAGCCAAGAGGGGCAGCCCGACACCGGGGAGCTGTTTTTT
CASSQEGQPDTGELFF
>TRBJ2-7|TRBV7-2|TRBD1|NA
TGTGCCAGCAGCTTAGGGCCCGGGACAGGCTACGAGCAGTACTTC
CASSLGPGTGYEQYF
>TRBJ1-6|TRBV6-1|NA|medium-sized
TGTGCCAGCAGTGAAACGACAGTATCACCCCTCCACTTT
CASSETTVSPLHF
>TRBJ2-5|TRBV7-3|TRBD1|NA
TGTGCCAGCAGCCCGGGACAGCAAGAGACCCAGTACTTC
CASSPGQQETQYF